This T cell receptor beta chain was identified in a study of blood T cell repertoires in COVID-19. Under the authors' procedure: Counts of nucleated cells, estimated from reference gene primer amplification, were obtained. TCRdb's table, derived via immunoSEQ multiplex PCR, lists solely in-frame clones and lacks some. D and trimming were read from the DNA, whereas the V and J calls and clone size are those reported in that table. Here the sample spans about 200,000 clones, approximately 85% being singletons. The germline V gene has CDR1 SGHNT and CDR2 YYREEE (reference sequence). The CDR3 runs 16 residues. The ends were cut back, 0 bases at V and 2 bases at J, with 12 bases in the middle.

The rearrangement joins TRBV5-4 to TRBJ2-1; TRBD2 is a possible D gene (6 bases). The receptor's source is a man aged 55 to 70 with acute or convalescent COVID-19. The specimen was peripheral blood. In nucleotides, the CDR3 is TGTGCCAGCAGCTTGGACGGGAGAAGGGCCTACAATGAGCAGTTCTTC. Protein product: CASSLDGRRAYNEQFF.